This TCR beta chain was sequenced in a study of beta chain features in type 1 diabetes. The V and J ends lost 6 bases and 2 bases respectively, with 7 bases between them. Looked up from germline, CDR1 is LNHDA and CDR2 is SQIVND (reference sequence). The CDR3 consists of 12 residues. Concerning this clone itself: What it recognizes is unknown.

Every isolated RNA sample was fully reverse transcribed, so sequencing captured expressed TCRB transcripts. Generated by immunoSEQ multiplex PCR, the TCRdb table keeps only in-frame clones and is missing some. The repertoire holds roughly 450,000 clones, around 13% seen once, with 0.03% to 0.04% in the top ten. Study-level findings and limits: When cDNA is sequenced, cells with high TCR expression could be over-represented.

The sequence was obtained from a man younger than 40 in good health. The sample was naive CD4+ T cells from blood. This chain uses TRBV19 with TRBJ1-2; D unresolved. The CDR3 is CASRMDNYGYTF. CDR3 DNA: TGTGCCAGTAGGATGGACAACTATGGCTACACCTTC. The full variable domain, its missing parts supplied by reference TRBV19 and TRBJ1-2, is DGGITQSPKYLFRKEGQNVTLSCEQNLNHDAMYWYRQDPGQGLRLIYYSQIVNDFQKGDIAEGYSVSREKKESFPLTVTSAQKNPTAFYLCASRMDNYGYTFGSGTRLTVV.